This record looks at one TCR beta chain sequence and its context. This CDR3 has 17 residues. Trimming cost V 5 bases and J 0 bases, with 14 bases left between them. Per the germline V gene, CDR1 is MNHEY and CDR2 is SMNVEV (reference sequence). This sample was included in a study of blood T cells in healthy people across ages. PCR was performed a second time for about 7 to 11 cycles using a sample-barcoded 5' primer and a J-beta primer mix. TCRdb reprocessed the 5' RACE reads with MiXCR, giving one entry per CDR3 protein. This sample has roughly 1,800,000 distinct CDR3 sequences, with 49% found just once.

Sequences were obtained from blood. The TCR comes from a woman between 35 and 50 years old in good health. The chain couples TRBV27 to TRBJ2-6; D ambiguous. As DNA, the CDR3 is TGTGCCAGCAGTCCCATCGAACAGATCTCTGGGGCCAACGTCCTGACTTTC. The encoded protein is CASSPIEQISGANVLTF.